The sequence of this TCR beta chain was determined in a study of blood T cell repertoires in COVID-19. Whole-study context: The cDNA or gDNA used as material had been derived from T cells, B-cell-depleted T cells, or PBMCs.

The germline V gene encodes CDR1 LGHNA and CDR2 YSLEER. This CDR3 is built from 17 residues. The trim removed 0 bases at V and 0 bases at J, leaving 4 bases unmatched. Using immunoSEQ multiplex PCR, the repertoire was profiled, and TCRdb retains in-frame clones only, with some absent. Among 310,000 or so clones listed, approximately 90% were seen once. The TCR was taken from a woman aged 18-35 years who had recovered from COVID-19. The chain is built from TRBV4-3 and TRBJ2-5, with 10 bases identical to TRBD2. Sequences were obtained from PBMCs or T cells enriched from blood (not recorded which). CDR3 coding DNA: TGCGCCAGCAGCCAAGACGTAGCGGGGGGATACCAAGAGACCCAGTACTTC. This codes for CASSQDVAGGYQETQYF.